What follows are 14 T cell receptor beta chains derived from one specimen sequenced in a study of vaccination effects on CD4 cells after COVID-19 (dated by TCRdb to between 2021 and 2022). The ViraFEST assay stimulated PBMC with viral peptide pools and then used TCR sequencing to identify antigen-specific CD4+ T cell clonotypes by expansion. After approximately eleven days of culture, CD4+ T cells were isolated with the EasySep CD4+ T cell isolation kit. The library was produced with the immunoSEQ multiplex PCR assay. The table was pulled from immuneACCESS by TCRdb, which kept in-frame rearrangements only. Such tables lose some clones; where checked, under half of the loss comes from unresolved V genes, and the rest has no known cause. For this sample there are under 80,000 clones; roughly 72% appear just once. The ten largest clonotypes hold more than 1.5% of the sample. Antigens for these TCRs are unknown.

The sample here was CD4+ T cells from PBMCs cultured with HCoV-229E spike peptides, taken before COVID-19 vaccination. The meaning of the sample's cell subset or site label: HCoV-229E spike overlapping peptide pool stimulation. The source is a human donor who received a COVID-19 vaccine.

This clone was counted a single time. The V and J genes are TRBV4-2 and TRBJ2-3; the match to TRBD2 covers 8 bases. V was pared by 0 bases and J by 4 bases, with 15 bases of the junction left unmatched. The CDR3 runs to 19 residues. Germline V lookup: CDR1 LGHNA, CDR2 YNFKEQ. CDR3 DNA sequence: TGTGCCAGCAGCCAAGATAGAGCGAGCGGGGGAAGGGTAGCAGATACGCAGTATTTT. This translates into CASSQDRASGGRVADTQYF.

J is TRBJ1-2 and V is TRBV6-2 or TRBV6-3; 7 bases are shared with TRBD1. The germline gives CDR1 MNHEY, CDR2 SVGEGT. V lost 2 bases to trimming and J lost 0 bases; unmatched junction nucleotides: 15. The CDR3 runs to 19 residues. This CDR3 reads CASSYVRGRFDPANYGYTF. CDR3 in DNA: TGTGCCAGCAGTTACGTAAGGGGGCGGTTCGATCCAGCTAACTATGGCTACACCTTC.

The chain links TRBV19 to TRBJ1-2; weak D call: TRBD1 (5 bases). With 4 bases removed from V and 3 bases from J, the gap between germline ends came to 21 bases. This CDR3 is built from 17 residues. The germline gives CDR1 LNHDA, CDR2 SQIVND (reference sequence). CDR3 protein: CASSTQGRSSWDYGYTF. The DNA for the CDR3 is TGTGCCAGTAGTACCCAGGGTAGAAGCAGTTGGGACTATGGCTACACCTTC.

This clone was picked up one time. This sequence joins TRBV27 and TRBJ2-7, with D unresolved. With 5 bases removed from V and 1 base from J, the gap between germline ends came to 15 bases. The CDR3 has 15 amino acids. Germline CDR1 and CDR2: MNHEY and SMNVEV (reference sequence). The chain's CDR3 is CASSPDTTRSYEQYV. Here the CDR3 DNA reads TGTGCCAGCAGTCCCGACACAACGCGTTCCTACGAGCAGTACGTC.

This chain connects TRBV7-8 to TRBJ2-5; D gene unclear. CDR3 length: 11 amino acids. V lost 5 bases and J lost 5, with 6 bases in between. The germline CDR1 and CDR2 sequences are SGHVS and FQNEAQ. The CDR3 loop reads CASSPYETQYF. The CDR3 nucleotides are TGTGCCAGCAGCCCTTATGAGACCCAGTACTTC.

CDR3 coding DNA: TGTGCCAGTCAAAGGACAGGACCCCTCTATGGCTACACCTTC. Its protein is CASQRTGPLYGYTF. The chain carries TRBV19 and TRBJ1-2; TRBD1 matches 7 bases. The CDR3 is 14 residues long. With V trimmed by 8 bases and J by 4 bases, 10 bases remained unmatched. Germline CDR1 LNHDA, CDR2 SQIVND (reference sequence).

The chain is built from TRBV5-8 and TRBJ1-3; D is uncertain. The V end lost 1 base, the J end lost 0 bases, and 8 bases lay between the germline ends. The germline V gene has CDR1 SGHTS and CDR2 YDEGEE. CDR3 length: 15 residues. CDR3 sequence: CASSLWSNSGNTIYF. In nucleotides, the CDR3 is TGTGCCAGCAGCTTGTGGTCCAACTCTGGAAACACCATATATTTT.

This sequence joins TRBV5-5 and TRBJ2-3; D is possibly TRBD1 or TRBD2 (5 bases each). Germline V gene data show CDR1 as SGHKS and CDR2 as YYEKEE (reference sequence). The CDR3 contains 14 residues. Trimming stripped 1 base from V and 2 bases from J, with 8 bases between. This CDR3 reads CASSLSGTTDTQYF. The CDR3 DNA is TGTGCCAGCAGCTTGTCGGGGACCACAGATACGCAGTATTTT.

The CDR3 nucleotides are TGCGCCAGCAGCTTGAGGACTAGCGGGGATAGAAATACGCAGTATTTT. Translation gives CASSLRTSGDRNTQYF. V is TRBV5-1 and J is TRBJ2-3; 12 bases are a match to TRBD2. J lost 7 bases, V lost 1 base, and 7 bases had no gene match. CDR3 length: 16 residues. From germline, CDR1 is SGHRS and CDR2 YFSETQ.

This chain links TRBV5-1 with TRBJ2-2; a weak D match, TRBD2 (6 bases). This CDR3 comprises 15 residues. Trimming removed 3 bases at V and 4 bases at J, with 13 bases between. Per the germline V gene, CDR1 is SGHRS and CDR2 is YFSETQ. The CDR3 DNA sequence: TGCGCCAGCAGCTCAATATTCGGGGGCACCGGGGAGCTGTTTTTT. Amino acid sequence: CASSSIFGGTGELFF. The full variable domain, with the rest looked up from reference TRBV5-1 and TRBJ2-2, is KAGVTQTPRYLIKTRGQQVTLSCSPISGHRSVSWYQQTPGQGLQFLFEYFSETQRNKGNFPGRFSGRQFSNSRSEMNVSTLELGDSALYLCASSSIFGGTGELFFGEGSRLTVL.

This rearrangement joins TRBV19 to TRBJ2-5; 11 nucleotides line up with TRBD1. The CDR3 is 13 amino acids. V trimming: 5 bases; J trimming: 9 bases; junction bases outside the gene matches: 5. The V gene's germline CDR1 is LNHDA and CDR2 SQIVND (reference sequence). The CDR3 reads CASSWDRGGSQYF. The DNA for the CDR3 is TGTGCCAGTAGTTGGGACAGGGGGGGGTCCCAGTACTTC.

J is TRBJ1-2 and V is TRBV6-5; the D gene is possibly TRBD1 (5 bases). The CDR3 spans 14 residues. Germline V gene lookup returns CDR1 MNHEY and CDR2 SVGAGI. The germline V and J ends were trimmed by 4 bases and 6 bases, with 15 bases remaining between them. CDR3 loop: CASSSGEFHDGYTF. CDR3 nucleotide sequence: TGTGCCAGCAGTTCGGGGGAGTTTCACGATGGCTACACCTTC.

V and J are TRBV19 and TRBJ1-5; D is uncertain. Germline V gene data show CDR1 as LNHDA and CDR2 as SQIVND (reference sequence). There are 17 residues in the CDR3. V gave up 3 bases and J gave up 2 bases, with 17 bases separating them. CDR3 protein: CASSIWSGDVGNQPQHF. CDR3 DNA sequence: TGTGCCAGTAGTATTTGGTCGGGCGACGTGGGCAATCAGCCCCAGCATTTT.

There are a few counts of this clone. The chain carries TRBV10-1 and TRBJ2-7; 9 nucleotides align to TRBD1. The CDR3 spans 16 residues. The germline V gene encodes CDR1 WNHNN and CDR2 SYGVQD (reference sequence). J gave up 4 bases and V 8 bases, and 15 bases lay outside the gene matches. The CDR3 here is CASDGGNGTGIYEQYV. The CDR3, as DNA: TGCGCCAGCGATGGGGGCAACGGGACAGGGATATACGAGCAGTACGTC.